These T cell receptor beta chains were read from a single sample in a study of blood T cell repertoires in COVID-19. TCRdb's copy holds only in-frame clones and misses some; the assay was immunoSEQ multiplex PCR. The table includes hundreds of thousands of clones, 85% to 90% detected once. Sequenced input: PBMCs or T cells enriched from blood (not recorded which). Receptor source: a woman between 25 and 40 years old who had recovered from COVID-19. Each CDR3 is given with its conserved first and last residue. D genes are given only for firm matches. The size entry is marked missing in some rows and otherwise reads once, few, many or a size class.

clone_size: -
d_call: TRBD2
j_call: TRBJ2-5
v_call: TRBV6-1
cdr3_aa: CASSEEVGGGQETQYF
cdr3_nt: TGTGCCAGCAGTGAAGAGGTAGGCGGGGGACAAGAGACCCAGTACTTC

clone_size: -
d_call: TRBD1
j_call: TRBJ1-6
v_call: TRBV9
cdr3_aa: CASSDYGTDGRSSYNSPLHF
cdr3_nt: TGTGCCAGCAGCGACTATGGGACAGACGGAAGAAGCTCCTATAATTCACCCCTCCACTTT

clone_size: -
d_call: TRBD1
j_call: TRBJ2-3
v_call: TRBV15
cdr3_aa: CATSSQGADTQYF
cdr3_nt: TGTGCCACCAGCAGCCAGGGGGCAGATACGCAGTATTTT

clone_size: -
d_call: TRBD1
j_call: TRBJ1-1
v_call: TRBV7-2
cdr3_aa: CASSPGQEGFEAFF
cdr3_nt: TGTGCCAGCAGCCCTGGACAGGAGGGTTTTGAAGCTTTCTTT

clone_size: -
d_call: TRBD1
j_call: TRBJ1-6
v_call: TRBV9
cdr3_aa: CASSVGTGFSPLHF
cdr3_nt: TGTGCCAGCAGCGTAGGGACAGGGTTTTCACCCCTCCACTTT

clone_size: -
d_call: -
j_call: TRBJ2-7
v_call: TRBV5-1
cdr3_aa: CASSFQGPSPYEQYF
cdr3_nt: TGCGCCAGCAGTTTTCAGGGGCCGTCACCCTACGAGCAGTACTTC

clone_size: -
d_call: -
j_call: TRBJ2-7
v_call: TRBV6-6
cdr3_aa: CASTPLQVSYEQYF
cdr3_nt: TGTGCCAGCACCCCCCTGCAGGTCTCCTACGAGCAGTACTTC

clone_size: -
d_call: TRBD1
j_call: TRBJ2-3
v_call: TRBV3-1/TRBV3-2
cdr3_aa: CASSLRTGRSSTDTQYF
cdr3_nt: TGTGCCAGCAGCCTTAGGACAGGCCGATCTAGCACAGATACGCAGTATTTT

clone_size: -
d_call: TRBD2
j_call: TRBJ2-2
v_call: TRBV7-9
cdr3_aa: CASSLRRLAGNTGELFF
cdr3_nt: TGTGCCAGCAGCTTACGGCGACTAGCGGGAAACACCGGGGAGCTGTTTTTT

clone_size: -
d_call: -
j_call: TRBJ2-3
v_call: TRBV3-1/TRBV3-2
cdr3_aa: CASSQELVLAEDTDTQYF
cdr3_nt: TGTGCCAGCAGCCAAGAGCTGGTACTAGCCGAGGACACAGATACGCAGTATTTT

clone_size: -
d_call: TRBD1
j_call: TRBJ1-4
v_call: TRBV2
cdr3_aa: CASSGTGNEKLFF
cdr3_nt: TGTGCCAGCAGTGGGACAGGAAATGAAAAACTGTTTTTT

clone_size: -
d_call: -
j_call: TRBJ2-7
v_call: TRBV5-8
cdr3_aa: CASSRHPSALEQYF
cdr3_nt: TGTGCCAGCAGCCGCCACCCTAGTGCTCTCGAGCAGTACTTC

clone_size: -
d_call: TRBD2
j_call: TRBJ2-7
v_call: TRBV27
cdr3_aa: CASSTSGRDYEQYF
cdr3_nt: TGTGCCAGCTCAACTAGCGGGAGGGACTACGAGCAGTACTTC

clone_size: -
d_call: TRBD2
j_call: TRBJ2-1
v_call: TRBV7-9
cdr3_aa: CASSILPSGDYNEQFF
cdr3_nt: TGTGCCAGCAGCATACTTCCCAGCGGGGATTACAATGAGCAGTTCTTC

clone_size: -
d_call: TRBD2
j_call: TRBJ2-5
v_call: TRBV6-5
cdr3_aa: CASRPGLAGETQYF
cdr3_nt: TGTGCCAGCAGACCAGGACTAGCGGGGGAGACCCAGTACTTC

clone_size: -
d_call: -
j_call: TRBJ2-7
v_call: TRBV21-1
cdr3_aa: CASSKRPGPYYEQYF
cdr3_nt: TGTGCCAGCAGCAAACGGCCAGGTCCCTACTACGAGCAGTACTTC

clone_size: few
d_call: TRBD1
j_call: TRBJ1-5
v_call: TRBV6-1
cdr3_aa: CASSEDRLGSPQHF
cdr3_nt: TGTGCCAGCAGTGAGGACAGGTTGGGGTCGCCCCAGCATTTT

clone_size: -
d_call: -
j_call: TRBJ2-1
v_call: TRBV10-1
cdr3_aa: CASSDSAQQFF
cdr3_nt: TGCGCCAGCAGCGATAGCGCCCAGCAGTTCTTC

clone_size: -
d_call: TRBD2
j_call: TRBJ2-1
v_call: TRBV19
cdr3_aa: CASSTSGTSGYNEQFF
cdr3_nt: TGTGCCAGTAGTACCTCCGGGACTAGCGGGTACAATGAGCAGTTCTTC

clone_size: -
d_call: TRBD1
j_call: TRBJ1-2
v_call: TRBV5-1
cdr3_aa: CASSLTGQGLDTF
cdr3_nt: TGCGCCAGCAGTCTTACGGGACAGGGGTTAGACACCTTC

clone_size: once
d_call: TRBD2
j_call: TRBJ2-7
v_call: TRBV20-1
cdr3_aa: CSASAGTSGILEQYF
cdr3_nt: TGCAGTGCTAGTGCCGGGACTAGCGGGATACTCGAGCAGTACTTC

clone_size: -
d_call: -
j_call: TRBJ1-2
v_call: TRBV4-3
cdr3_aa: CASSQDQARRANGYTF
cdr3_nt: TGCGCCAGCAGCCAAGATCAGGCAAGGAGGGCGAATGGCTACACCTTC

clone_size: -
d_call: -
j_call: TRBJ2-5
v_call: TRBV18
cdr3_aa: CASFEGETQYF
cdr3_nt: TGTGCCAGCTTCGAGGGAGAGACCCAGTACTTC

clone_size: -
d_call: TRBD1
j_call: TRBJ1-2
v_call: TRBV4-3
cdr3_aa: CASSQGTTGSYGYTF
cdr3_nt: TGCGCCAGCAGCCAAGGCACGACAGGGTCATATGGCTACACCTTC

clone_size: -
d_call: TRBD1
j_call: TRBJ1-2
v_call: TRBV5-6
cdr3_aa: CASSSVSTGNAYGYTF
cdr3_nt: TGTGCCAGCAGCTCCGTTTCGACAGGGAACGCTTATGGCTACACCTTC

clone_size: once
d_call: -
j_call: TRBJ2-2
v_call: TRBV5-1
cdr3_aa: CASSPTTTGELFF
cdr3_nt: TGCGCCAGCAGCCCTACTACAACCGGGGAGCTGTTTTTT

clone_size: -
d_call: -
j_call: TRBJ1-1
v_call: TRBV6-4
cdr3_aa: CASSNSPNTEAFF
cdr3_nt: TGTGCCAGCAGTAACAGCCCCAACACTGAAGCTTTCTTT

clone_size: -
d_call: -
j_call: TRBJ2-2
v_call: TRBV4-3
cdr3_aa: CASSQGLIGQQAGELFF
cdr3_nt: TGCGCCAGCAGCCAAGGTTTAATCGGACAGCAAGCCGGGGAGCTGTTTTTT

clone_size: -
d_call: -
j_call: TRBJ1-5
v_call: TRBV28
cdr3_aa: CASSLRRGGVNQPQHF
cdr3_nt: TGTGCCAGCAGTCTTAGAAGAGGGGGGGTAAATCAGCCCCAGCATTTT

clone_size: -
d_call: TRBD1
j_call: TRBJ2-3
v_call: TRBV5-1
cdr3_aa: CASRSQGAGDTQYF
cdr3_nt: TGCGCCAGCAGGTCACAGGGGGCGGGAGATACGCAGTATTTT

clone_size: -
d_call: -
j_call: TRBJ2-1
v_call: TRBV2
cdr3_aa: CASSIFNEQFF
cdr3_nt: TGTGCCAGCAGTATCTTCAATGAGCAGTTCTTC

clone_size: -
d_call: -
j_call: TRBJ2-7
v_call: TRBV27
cdr3_aa: CASSLGGPNYEQYF
cdr3_nt: TGTGCCAGCAGTTTAGGAGGACCGAACTACGAGCAGTACTTC